This entry lists 30 T cell receptor beta chains sequenced from one sample in a study of cytomegalovirus exposure and HLA in healthy donors. Sequencing used immunoSEQ multiplex PCR; TCRdb keeps in-frame clones, though not all of them. The repertoire includes about 240,000 clones, about 86% of them detected once, and 2% to 3% sits in the top ten. Sequencing was carried out using PBMCs. These receptors all stem from a man aged 18 to 30 in good health and CMV-seronegative.

The gene calls are TRBV4-3 and TRBJ2-2; the D gene is possibly TRBD2 (6 bases). The CDR3 consists of 17 residues. Trimming left V 1 base short and J 6 bases short, with 18 bases between. The germline V gene encodes CDR1 LGHNA and CDR2 YSLEER. This CDR3 is CASSQAASGLMSGELFF. The CDR3 region has the DNA TGCGCCAGCAGCCAAGCGGCAAGCGGGTTAATGTCCGGGGAGCTGTTTTTT.

This chain uses TRBV5-1 with TRBJ2-4; 10 bases line up with TRBD1. Germline CDR1 and CDR2: SGHRS and YFSETQ. The length of the CDR3 is 14 residues. V was clipped by 5 bases and J by 6 bases; unmatched bases: 5. This CDR3 is CASSSGTGVNIQYF. The DNA for the CDR3 is TGCGCCAGCAGTTCCGGGACAGGGGTAAACATTCAGTACTTC. The full variable domain, completed using reference TRBV5-1 and TRBJ2-4, is KAGVTQTPRYLIKTRGQQVTLSCSPISGHRSVSWYQQTPGQGLQFLFEYFSETQRNKGNFPGRFSGRQFSNSRSEMNVSTLELGDSALYLCASSSGTGVNIQYFGAGTRLSVL.

The sample holds one count of this clone. The CDR3 loop reads CASSSPRRGQFGYTF. CDR3 bases: TGTGCCAGCAGTTCACCGAGGAGGGGGCAATTTGGCTACACCTTC. This chain links TRBV28 with TRBJ1-2, with TRBD1 matching 7 bases. The CDR3 loop spans 15 amino acids. The ends lost 4 bases at V and 7 bases at J; junction bases unmatched: 12. CDR1 and CDR2 from the germline V gene are MDHEN and SYDVKM.

The rearrangement links TRBV6-1 to TRBJ1-5; a weak D match, TRBD1 (6 bases). The CDR3 length is 13 residues. Germline-derived CDR1 and CDR2 are MNHNS and SASEGT. Trimming stripped 4 bases from V and 3 bases from J, with 7 bases between. CDR3 in DNA: TGTGCCAGCAGTGGGACAGACAATCAGCCCCAGCATTTT. Its protein product is CASSGTDNQPQHF.

The rearrangement links TRBV29-1 to TRBJ1-1; 7 nucleotides line up with TRBD1. Unmatched junction bases numbered 9, after V lost 7 bases and J lost 10 bases. The CDR3 length is 11 residues. Germline assignment: CDR1 SQVTM and CDR2 ANQGSEA. The CDR3 here is CSASVTGRAFF. The CDR3 region has the DNA TGCAGCGCCTCGGTGACAGGGAGAGCTTTCTTT.

The chain combines TRBV4-1 with TRBJ2-7; a possible D gene is TRBD1 (5 bases). CDR1 MGHRA and CDR2 YSYEKL come from the germline V gene. V was cut by 1 base and J by 0 bases, with 7 bases left in between. The CDR3 is 14 amino acids. The CDR3 sequence is CASSQGTSSYEQYF. DNA for the CDR3: TGCGCCAGCAGCCAAGGGACAAGCTCCTACGAGCAGTACTTC.

This rearrangement joins TRBV7-6 to TRBJ1-3; no clear D gene. Trimming removed 4 bases from V and 0 bases from J, with 4 bases in between. This CDR3 spans 13 amino acids. CDR1 and CDR2 (germline): SGHVS, FNYEAQ. The CDR3 coding sequence is TGTGCCAGCAGCTCCTTCTCTGGAAACACCATATATTTT. It encodes CASSSFSGNTIYF.

The chain has TRBV9 and TRBJ1-4; unclear D gene. V lost 3 bases and J 5 bases, leaving 11 bases between the germline ends. The CDR3 length is 14 residues. Germline-derived CDR1 and CDR2 are SGDLS and YYNGEE. Written as DNA, the CDR3 is TGTGCCAGCAGCGAACTGGGCTCCAATGAAAAACTGTTTTTT. Its protein product is CASSELGSNEKLFF.

This chain joins TRBV6-6 and TRBJ1-2; D is perhaps TRBD1 (5 bases). Germline V gene sequence: CDR1 MNHNY, CDR2 SVGAGI (reference sequence). V lost 2 bases, J lost 7 bases, and 11 bases lay in between. The CDR3 has 13 residues. The CDR3 here is CASSYDDSPGYTF. CDR3 coding DNA: TGTGCCAGCAGTTACGACGACAGTCCTGGCTACACCTTC.

V and J are TRBV7-8 and TRBJ2-7; D might be TRBD2 (7 bases). The ends were cut back, 5 bases at V and 0 bases at J, with 23 bases in the middle. CDR3 length: 18 amino acids. The germline V gene encodes CDR1 SGHVS and CDR2 FQNEAQ. The CDR3 nucleotides read TGTGCCAGCAGCCCTCGCCTCCGGGGGGCAGAAAGCTCCTACGAGCAGTACTTC. Translation: CASSPRLRGAESSYEQYF.

Only a few counts were recorded for this clone. Other DNA sequences in this sample translate to the same CDR3. In nucleotides, the CDR3 is TGTGCCAGCAGTTTCACCTACGAGCAGTACTTC. It yields the protein CASSFTYEQYF. V and J are TRBV28 and TRBJ2-7; no reliable D call. Trimming left V 3 bases short and J 2 bases short, with 2 bases between. The CDR3 covers 11 residues. From germline, CDR1 is MDHEN and CDR2 SYDVKM.

In its sample, this clone was seen once. The rearrangement joins TRBV7-9 to TRBJ2-6; D may be TRBD1 (6 bases). The CDR3 has 15 residues. V was shortened by 4 bases and J by 2 bases, with 9 bases between the two germline ends. Germline V CDR1 and CDR2: SEHNR, FQNEAQ (reference sequence). CDR3 protein: CASSSDRTGANVLTF. In DNA, the CDR3 is TGTGCCAGCAGCTCGGACAGAACTGGGGCCAACGTCCTGACTTTC.

The chain couples TRBV29-1 to TRBJ2-3; TRBD1 aligns across 10 bases. V gave up 6 bases and J gave up 2 bases; unmatched junction bases: 5. The germline V gene has CDR1 SQVTM and CDR2 ANQGSEA. The CDR3 sequence is 14 residues long. This CDR3 is CSVDRGLITDTQYF. The CDR3, as DNA: TGCAGCGTAGACAGGGGGCTCATCACAGATACGCAGTATTTT.

The chain recombines TRBV29-1 with TRBJ2-7; 11 bases fit TRBD2. Germline V CDR1 and CDR2: SQVTM, ANQGSEA. With V trimmed by 3 bases and J by 7 bases, 5 bases remained unmatched. This CDR3 comprises 13 residues. CDR3: CSVETSGTKEQYF. In DNA, the CDR3 is TGCAGCGTTGAGACTAGCGGGACTAAGGAGCAGTACTTC.

This chain uses TRBV15 with TRBJ2-2, with a possible D match to TRBD2 (6 bases). Germline V gives CDR1 LNHNV, CDR2 YYDKDF (reference sequence). The ends were cut back, 3 bases at V and 9 bases at J, with 17 bases in the middle. This CDR3 is 15 amino acids long. The CDR3 here is CATSRAGTLIRELFF. Written as DNA, the CDR3 is TGTGCCACCAGCAGGGCCGGGACTTTGATTAGGGAGCTGTTTTTT.

This clone was counted a few times. The rearrangement joins TRBV5-1 to TRBJ1-5; 9 bases match TRBD1. J lost 4 bases, V lost 4 bases, and 6 bases had no gene match. From germline, CDR1 is SGHRS and CDR2 YFSETQ. The CDR3 spans 15 residues. CDR3: CASSRTGEMNQPQHF. CDR3 coding DNA: TGCGCCAGCAGCCGGACAGGGGAAATGAATCAGCCCCAGCATTTT.

The CDR3: CASSPLGTGDYYEQYF. The DNA for the CDR3 is TGTGCCAGCAGCCCACTCGGGACAGGGGATTACTACGAGCAGTACTTC. The genes are TRBV5-4 and TRBJ2-7; TRBD1 matches 10 bases. V lost 4 bases, J lost 3 bases, and 10 bases stayed unmatched. CDR1 is SGHNT, CDR2 YYREEE, per germline (reference sequence). There are 16 residues in the CDR3. Filled out from reference TRBV5-4 and TRBJ2-7, the complete variable domain reads ETGVTQSPTHLIKTRGQQVTLRCSSQSGHNTVSWYQQALGQGPQFIFQYYREEENGRGNFPPRFSGLQFPNYSSELNVNALELDDSALYLCASSPLGTGDYYEQYFGPGTRLTVT.

This chain connects TRBV7-2 to TRBJ1-1; D is unresolved. V lost 7 bases and J 3 bases, leaving 12 bases between the germline ends. This CDR3 comprises 13 residues. Per the germline V gene, CDR1 is SGHTA and CDR2 is FQGNSA. The CDR3 loop reads CASTITWHTEAFF. The CDR3 region has the DNA TGTGCCAGCACCATAACGTGGCACACTGAAGCTTTCTTT.

The rearrangement uses TRBV15 and TRBJ2-5, with 7 nucleotides matching TRBD1. Per germline, CDR1 LNHNV and CDR2 YYDKDF (reference sequence). The CDR3 covers 12 residues. Trimming cost V 11 bases and J 4 bases; bases outside gene matches: 7. This CDR3 is CASRRQGETQYF. For the CDR3, the DNA is TGTGCCTCGAGACGACAGGGAGAGACCCAGTACTTC.

CDR3 residues: CASSLDRGDIQYF. The CDR3 DNA follows: TGTGCCAGCAGCTTAGACAGGGGGGACATTCAGTACTTC. The chain has TRBV7-8 and TRBJ2-4, with 8 nucleotides matching TRBD1. The CDR3 is made up of 13 amino acids. The trim removed 1 base at V and 8 bases at J, leaving 1 base unmatched. Germline loops: CDR1 SGHVS, CDR2 FQNEAQ.

The count of this clone is one. The chain joins TRBV5-1 to TRBJ1-1; a weak D match, TRBD1 (6 bases). The CDR3 loop spans 15 amino acids. The germline V and J ends were trimmed by 6 bases and 5 bases, with 20 bases remaining between them. Germline CDR1 and CDR2: SGHRS and YFSETQ. The CDR3 loop is CASMPSTGRGTEAFF. As DNA, the CDR3 is TGCGCCAGCATGCCCTCAACAGGGAGGGGGACTGAAGCTTTCTTT. Full variable domain (rest looked up from reference TRBV5-1 and TRBJ1-1): KAGVTQTPRYLIKTRGQQVTLSCSPISGHRSVSWYQQTPGQGLQFLFEYFSETQRNKGNFPGRFSGRQFSNSRSEMNVSTLELGDSALYLCASMPSTGRGTEAFFGQGTRLTVV.

The rearrangement links TRBV13 to TRBJ1-4, with 9 bases that match TRBD1. After removal of 5 bases from V and 7 bases from J, the junction contained 5 bases not matched to a gene. The CDR3 consists of 14 residues. Germline CDR1 reads PRHDT; CDR2 reads FYEKMQ (reference sequence). In DNA, the CDR3 is TGTGCCAGCAGCCCACAGGGGGCCTTTGAAAAACTGTTTTTT. The encoded protein is CASSPQGAFEKLFF.

The chain uses TRBV7-9 and TRBJ1-2, with a weak D call TRBD1 (6 bases). This CDR3 contains 12 residues. Trimming removed 8 bases from V and 7 bases from J, with 14 bases in between. The V gene's germline CDR1 is SEHNR and CDR2 FQNEAQ (reference sequence). The CDR3: CASEMGAGGYTF. CDR3 coding DNA: TGTGCCAGCGAGATGGGGGCCGGTGGCTACACCTTC.

The CDR3 loop is CASTPGTAYEQYF. For the CDR3, the DNA is TGTGCCTCAACACCCGGGACAGCCTACGAGCAGTACTTC. The chain joins TRBV6-1 to TRBJ2-7; TRBD1 matches at 7 bases. Trimming took 11 bases from V and 2 from J; bases not matched to a gene: 9. CDR3 length equals 13 residues. Per germline, CDR1 MNHNS and CDR2 SASEGT.

This rearrangement joins TRBV7-8 to TRBJ2-1; 9 bases line up with TRBD2. Per the germline V gene, CDR1 is SGHVS and CDR2 is FQNEAQ. This CDR3 region has 15 residues. The V and J ends lost 5 bases and 2 bases, in that order; junction bases with no gene match: 4. The CDR3 region has the DNA TGTGCCAGCAGCCCGGTAGCGGGGGCCTACAATGAGCAGTTCTTC. Its protein product is CASSPVAGAYNEQFF.

The V gene is TRBV25-1, the J gene TRBJ1-1; a possible D gene is TRBD1 (5 bases). From germline, CDR1 is MGHDK and CDR2 SYGVNS. V lost 4 bases, J lost 1 base, and 7 bases lay in between. This CDR3 comprises 13 residues. In nucleotides, the CDR3 is TGTGCCAGCAGTGTTACAGGGAACACTGAAGCTTTCTTT. It specifies CASSVTGNTEAFF.

The CDR3, as DNA: TGTGCCAGCAGTGCCCTAACAGGGAGCAATCAGCCCCAGCATTTT. As protein: CASSALTGSNQPQHF. This rearrangement joins TRBV6-1 to TRBJ1-5; D might be TRBD1 (6 bases). This CDR3 has 15 residues. V was pared by 4 bases and J by 1 base, with 11 bases between. Germline lookup yields CDR1 MNHNS and CDR2 SASEGT.

The V and J genes are TRBV9 and TRBJ2-3, with a weak D call TRBD1 (5 bases). Trimming left V 4 bases short and J 6 bases short, with 18 bases between. Germline-derived CDR1 and CDR2 are SGDLS and YYNGEE. The CDR3 length is 15 residues. The CDR3 is CASSPQGGQRDTQYF. In DNA form, the CDR3 reads TGTGCCAGCAGCCCGCAGGGTGGCCAGAGGGATACGCAGTATTTT. Full variable domain (missing parts from reference TRBV9 and TRBJ2-3): DSGVTQTPKHLITATGQRVTLRCSPRSGDLSVYWYQQSLDQGLQFLIQYYNGEERAKGNILERFSAQQFPDLHSELNLSSLELGDSALYFCASSPQGGQRDTQYFGPGTRLTVL.

This clone was seen a handful of times. The V call is TRBV5-1, the J call TRBJ2-5, with TRBD2 matching 7 bases. V was clipped by 1 base and J by 4 bases; unmatched bases: 4. Per the germline V gene, CDR1 is SGHRS and CDR2 is YFSETQ. CDR3 length equals 14 residues. The DNA for the CDR3 is TGCGCCAGCAGCTTGTTCGGCGGGGGAGAGACCCAGTACTTC. This encodes CASSLFGGGETQYF.

J is TRBJ2-7 and V is TRBV5-4, with a tentative D call TRBD2 (6 bases). Trimming stripped 4 bases from V and 2 bases from J, with 13 bases between. CDR1 is SGHNT and CDR2 is YYREEE in the germline V gene (reference sequence). The CDR3 spans 14 residues. The CDR3 nucleotides read TGTGCCAGCAGCCTGTTTGGAGGGCCCTACGAGCAGTACTTC. Protein product: CASSLFGGPYEQYF.